This is a list of T cell receptor beta chains from one sample in a study of technical replicates of blood from four donors. Using immunoSEQ multiplex PCR, the repertoire was profiled, and TCRdb retains in-frame clones only, with some absent. The data hold some 66,000 clones, with more than 75% observed a single time. Sequencing was carried out using PBMCs. The source is a human donor in good health. Some clones in this sample may be carry-over from other donors' samples. CDR3s include the opening cysteine and the closing phenylalanine or tryptophan. The D gene is left open where the match is weak.

j_call d_call v_call cdr3_aa
TRBJ2-3 TRBD2 TRBV2 CASNRAGGSGTQYF
TRBJ2-2 . TRBV7-2 CASSLRQDTGELFF
TRBJ2-7 TRBD1 TRBV7-9 CASSEDRVYEQYF
TRBJ2-7 TRBD2 TRBV14 CASSHEGLARNEQYF
TRBJ2-1 TRBD2 TRBV7-2 CASSFRTSGRTLSTNEQFF
TRBJ2-7 . TRBV18 CASSPGAGGQEQYF
TRBJ1-6 TRBD1 TRBV7-8 CASSPRDREDSPLHF
TRBJ1-2 . TRBV12-5 CASGTGLYGYTF
TRBJ1-2 . TRBV10-3 CAISEWTSNYGYTF
TRBJ2-3 TRBD2 TRBV9 CASSVSLAGGATTDTQYF
TRBJ2-3 . TRBV5-6 CASSSIVWYQGTDTQYF
TRBJ2-4 TRBD2 TRBV25-1 CASSDASGGKNIQYF
TRBJ1-1 . TRBV6-6 CAAQGSNTEAFF
TRBJ2-1 TRBD2 TRBV6-1 CASKTSGGAYNEQFF